The clone carrying this T cell receptor (beta chain) was detected ten times or more. As yet, its antigen is unknown. TCRdb recomputed calls from the 5' RACE reads with MiXCR, one row per CDR3 protein. The sample carries roughly 500,000 distinct CDR3 sequences, 15% to 20% recorded once. The trim removed 5 bases at V and 1 base at J, leaving 9 bases unmatched. The CDR3 is made up of 16 amino acids. Germline V gene data show CDR1 as LGHNA and CDR2 as YNFKEQ. The data originate from a study of T cells after yellow fever vaccination. Study-wide results and caveats: Primary-vaccination clones mostly resurfaced post-booster (96% CD4, around 88% CD8).

The rearrangement uses TRBV4-2 and TRBJ2-3; 7 bases are a match to TRBD2. The source of this sequence is a man under 40 who received the YFV17D yellow fever vaccine. The source was PBMCs, collected 15 days after the yellow fever booster vaccination. The CDR3 loop is CASSSTERDRTDTQYF. CDR3 nucleotides: TGTGCCAGCAGCTCCACTGAGCGGGACCGCACAGATACGCAGTATTTT.